A single sample is the source of the 2 T cell receptor beta chains below, sequenced in a study of OX40 agonist ivuxolimab in advanced cancers. Profiled with immunoSEQ multiplex PCR; TCRdb holds only in-frame clones, not every one. This sample yields under 20,000 clones, of which about two thirds are seen a single time; approximately 22% belongs to the top ten. Material: CD4+ or CD8+ T cells sorted from blood, obtained in a trial of the OX40 agonist ivuxolimab. These receptors all stem from an adult with an advanced solid tumor such as melanoma, head and neck, liver or kidney cancer.

The chain's CDR3 is CASSDGLAGGRNEQFF. The CDR3 bases are TGTGCCAGCAGCGATGGACTAGCGGGGGGGAGAAATGAGCAGTTCTTC. The rearrangement links TRBV9 to TRBJ2-1, with TRBD2 matching 15 bases. The germline V gene has CDR1 SGDLS and CDR2 YYNGEE. V gave up 3 bases and J gave up 7 bases; unmatched junction bases: 5. The CDR3 loop spans 16 amino acids.

This clone was detected only a few times. J is TRBJ1-1 and V is TRBV19; the D is unclear. Germline-derived CDR1 and CDR2 are LNHDA and SQIVND (reference sequence). With 5 bases removed from V and 8 bases from J, the gap between germline ends came to 15 bases. The CDR3 runs 13 residues. As DNA, the CDR3 is TGTGCCAGTAGTGCCTCGGGCCAGAAAGAAGCTTTCTTT. This encodes CASSASGQKEAFF.